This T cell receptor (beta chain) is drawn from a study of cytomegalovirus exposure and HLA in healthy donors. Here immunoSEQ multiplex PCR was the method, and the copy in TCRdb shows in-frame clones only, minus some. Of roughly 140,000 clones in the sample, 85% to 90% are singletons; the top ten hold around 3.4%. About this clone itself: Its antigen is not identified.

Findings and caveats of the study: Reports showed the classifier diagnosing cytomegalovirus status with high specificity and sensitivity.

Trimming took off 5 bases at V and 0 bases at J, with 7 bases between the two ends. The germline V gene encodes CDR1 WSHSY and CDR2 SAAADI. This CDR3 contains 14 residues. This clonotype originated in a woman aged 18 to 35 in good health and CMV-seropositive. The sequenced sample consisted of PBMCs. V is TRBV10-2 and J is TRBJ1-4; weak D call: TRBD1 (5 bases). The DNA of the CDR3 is TGCGCCAGCAGTTCGACAGCAACTAATGAAAAACTGTTTTTT. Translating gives CASSSTATNEKLFF.